The T cell receptor beta chain described here comes from a study of tumour-infiltrating T cells in Burkitt lymphoma. Overall study: Productive clonality predicted overall and progression-free survival.

Sequencing used immunoSEQ multiplex PCR; TCRdb keeps in-frame clones, though not all of them. This sample has roughly 7,200 clones, with approximately 18% found just once. Losses at the gene ends were 4 bases for V and 10 bases for J; bases not matched to a gene: 13. Germline lookup yields CDR1 SGHDT and CDR2 YYEEEE. The CDR3 covers 17 residues. The sequence came from a human donor with diffuse large B-cell lymphoma. The specimen was tumor tissue. The gene calls are TRBV5-6 and TRBJ2-2; TRBD2 aligns across 13 bases. CDR3: CASSPGTSGIPREELFF. The CDR3 DNA sequence: TGTGCCAGCAGCCCTGGGACTAGCGGGATTCCCAGAGAGGAGCTGTTTTTT.